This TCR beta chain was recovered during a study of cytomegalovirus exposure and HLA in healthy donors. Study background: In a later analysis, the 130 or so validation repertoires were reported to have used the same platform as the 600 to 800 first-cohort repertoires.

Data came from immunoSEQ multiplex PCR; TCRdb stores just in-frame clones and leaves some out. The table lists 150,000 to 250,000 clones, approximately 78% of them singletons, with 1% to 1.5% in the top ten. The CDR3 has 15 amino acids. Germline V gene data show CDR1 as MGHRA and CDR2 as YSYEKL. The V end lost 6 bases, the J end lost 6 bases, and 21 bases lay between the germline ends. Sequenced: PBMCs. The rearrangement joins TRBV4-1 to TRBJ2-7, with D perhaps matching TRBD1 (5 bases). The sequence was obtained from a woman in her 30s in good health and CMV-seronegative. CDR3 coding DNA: TGCGCCAGCAGTCCCCCAACGAGATCTGGGGCCGAGCAGTACTTC. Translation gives CASSPPTRSGAEQYF.